Described below is a single TCR beta chain sequence and its context. A far larger clone is one nucleotide away, so this likely arose from a read error. This sample stems from a study of prognosis after radiotherapy for stage I lung cancer. Two-round multiplex PCR, the amplification method, yielded TCR beta CDR3 from genomic DNA. For every TRBV and TRBJ gene, a specific primer was used in first-round PCR. The second round, a PCR step, used universal primers. Via MiXCR, TCRdb re-called the multiplex PCR reads, giving one row per CDR3 protein. The table has 20,000 to 30,000 distinct CDR3 sequences, roughly two fifths seen once. V was clipped by 10 bases and J by 5 bases, with 12 bases between them. The germline gives CDR1 MNHNS, CDR2 SASEGT. The length of the CDR3 is 13 residues.

Specimen: PBMCs, collected before or after stereotactic body radiation therapy (not recorded which). This chain links TRBV6-1 with TRBJ1-6, with D possibly matching TRBD1 (5 bases). The source of this sequence is a donor over 45 with non-small cell lung cancer. CDR3 amino acids: CAIPRVDNSPLHF. In DNA form, the CDR3 reads TGTGCCATCCCCAGGGTGGATAATTCACCCCTCCACTTT.